The rows below give T cell receptor beta chains drawn from one sample of a study of cytomegalovirus exposure and HLA in healthy donors. Measured with immunoSEQ multiplex PCR; TCRdb has only the in-frame clones, and not every one. The sample shows more than 65,000 clones, approximately 83% of them seen only once. Material for sequencing was PBMCs. The receptors shown here come from a man aged 35 to 55 in good health and CMV-seronegative. The CDR3 runs from the conserved cysteine through the conserved F or W. The D gene is left open where the match is weak.

v_gene	j_gene	d_gene	CDR3aa
TRBV28	TRBJ1-4	-	CASSFSQGNFEKLFF
TRBV7-9	TRBJ2-1	-	CASSFANSYNEQFF
TRBV10-3	TRBJ2-5	TRBD2	CAIRPGTSGETQYF
TRBV7-6	TRBJ1-5	-	CASSPTGFASNQPQHF
TRBV11-2	TRBJ1-1	-	CASSLVRGNGGTEAFF
TRBV5-4	TRBJ1-2	TRBD1	CASSPTGFGYGYTF
TRBV7-2	TRBJ2-5	-	CASSSNPGTQYF
TRBV4-3	TRBJ1-1	-	CASSQERELLVFF
TRBV28	TRBJ2-7	TRBD1	CASWPGTVVSYEQYF
TRBV18	TRBJ1-2	TRBD1	CASSPGQGAVNYGYTF
TRBV2	TRBJ1-3	-	CASRTTGGFINSGNTIYF
TRBV5-1	TRBJ1-1	TRBD1	CASSSDRHTEAFF
TRBV5-8	TRBJ1-2	-	CASSLLQSCGYTF
TRBV5-1	TRBJ1-3	-	CASSLSGVSGNTIYF
TRBV19	TRBJ2-2	-	CASSMHRTNTGELFF
TRBV9	TRBJ1-5	-	CASSVEIDQPQHF
TRBV30	TRBJ2-2	TRBD2	CAWSVPGLAVFTGELFF
TRBV4-3	-	-	CASSQGLEGASSYEQYF
TRBV7-9	TRBJ1-1	-	CASSLNGQMNTEAFF
TRBV29-1	TRBJ1-4	-	CSVEDQGQEKLFF
TRBV25-1	TRBJ2-5	TRBD1	CASSGGTGVQETQYF
TRBV7-3	TRBJ2-2	TRBD2	CASSLIGGGFAGELFF
TRBV6-6	TRBJ1-3	-	CASRPPSAGSGNTIYF
TRBV4-1	TRBJ2-7	-	CASSQQFLGEQYF
TRBV6-5	TRBJ1-1	-	CASSYSRENTEAFF
TRBV19	TRBJ1-1	TRBD1	CASSPDREGRTEAFF
TRBV4-3	TRBJ1-1	-	CASSQGVSREAFF
TRBV7-9	TRBJ2-5	-	CASSSGEHQETQYF
TRBV7-6	TRBJ2-7	TRBD1	CARLTGGYEQYF
TRBV7-9	TRBJ1-1	-	CASSSDIDTEAFF
TRBV27	TRBJ2-5	-	CASSLFRRGPETQYF
TRBV10-3	TRBJ1-6	-	CAISGPLQEHAPNSPLHF
TRBV15	TRBJ2-3	TRBD1	CATSRAQGATDTQYF
TRBV4-1	TRBJ2-7	-	CASSQVGRRYEQYF
TRBV19	TRBJ2-7	TRBD2	CASRRGAAYEQYF
TRBV7-9	TRBJ2-3	TRBD2	CASSLALAGATDTQYF
TRBV19	TRBJ1-6	TRBD1	CATSGTGDYSPLHF
TRBV19	TRBJ1-5	-	CASRFAGQPQHF
TRBV7-9	TRBJ1-2	-	CSSSPDTVYYTF
TRBV4-2	TRBJ2-1	-	CASSPEDGSPFFGEQFF
TRBV4-1	TRBJ2-3	-	CASSHPQTDTQYF
TRBV6-6	TRBJ2-4	TRBD1	CASSYSGQSKNIQYF
TRBV5-4	TRBJ1-2	-	CASSPSWNRADGYTF
TRBV6-1	TRBJ1-2	-	CASTEDAGYSYGYTF
TRBV7-9	TRBJ2-7	TRBD1	CASSSPRGQGNEQYF